These 8 T cell receptor beta chains were all obtained from the same sample, sequenced in a study of metastatic and nonmetastatic thyroid tumors. TCRdb reprocessed the PCR reads via MiXCR. Of approximately 20,000 clones in the sample, about a sixth are singletons; the top ten hold around 19%. All patients were untreated before thyroid surgery. The sample taken for sequencing was blood. The receptors here all came from a female donor with papillary thyroid cancer or a benign thyroid nodule (not recorded which). Some clones in this sample may be carry-over from other donors' samples.

In its sample, this clone was seen many times. The chain carries TRBV9 and TRBJ2-3; D perhaps matches TRBD2 (6 bases). V was cut by 0 bases and J by 0 bases, with 11 bases left in between. The length of the CDR3 is 16 residues. CDR1 is SGDLS, CDR2 YYNGEE, per germline. The chain's CDR3 is CASSVVNGGSTDTQYF. CDR3 bases: TGTGCCAGCAGCGTAGTTAACGGGGGAAGCACAGATACGCAGTATTTT.

The CDR3 DNA reads as TGTGCCAGCAGCCCCCAGGGCTGTGCGAACACCGGGGAGCTGTTTTTT. It yields the protein CASSPQGCANTGELFF. The chain combines TRBV7-6 with TRBJ2-2; D is perhaps TRBD1 (5 bases). Looked up from germline, CDR1 is SGHVS and CDR2 is FNYEAQ. This CDR3 has 16 residues. The V end lost 5 bases, the J end lost 0 bases, and 13 bases lay between the germline ends.

This clone was detected many times. This sequence joins TRBV5-1 and TRBJ2-1; TRBD2 agrees at 9 bases. Germline values: CDR1 SGHRS, CDR2 YFSETQ. The CDR3 covers 15 residues. Trimming removed 2 bases from V and 8 bases from J; junction bases left unmatched: 8. The CDR3 sequence: CASSFGRGGQYEQFF. In DNA form, the CDR3 reads TGCGCCAGCAGCTTCGGGCGGGGGGGCCAGTATGAGCAGTTCTTC.

This clone is categorized as medium-sized. The chain is built from TRBV6-1 and TRBJ2-2; D ambiguous. V lost 6 bases and J 5 bases, leaving 16 bases between the germline ends. The CDR3 loop spans 15 amino acids. CDR1 is MNHNS and CDR2 is SASEGT in the germline V gene. CDR3 in DNA: TGTGCCAGCAGCCCCTTGGGCGTCGGGACCGGGGAGCTGTTTTTT. Residues: CASSPLGVGTGELFF.

There are many counts of this clone. V gene TRBV9 combines with J gene TRBJ1-3; D not resolved. CDR1 and CDR2 from the germline V gene are SGDLS and YYNGEE. Trimming stripped 0 bases from V and 0 bases from J, with 4 bases between. This CDR3 is 14 amino acids long. The CDR3: CASSVGDSGNTIYF. The CDR3 DNA is TGTGCCAGCAGCGTAGGAGACTCTGGAAACACCATATATTTT. The full variable domain, rest sourced from reference TRBV9 and TRBJ1-3, is DSGVTQTPKHLITATGQRVTLRCSPRSGDLSVYWYQQSLDQGLQFLIQYYNGEERAKGNILERFSAQQFPDLHSELNLSSLELGDSALYFCASSVGDSGNTIYFGEGSWLTVV.

This clone was picked up many times. The chain carries TRBV6-1 and TRBJ1-1, with 8 positions matching TRBD1. This CDR3 is 17 amino acids long. Germline V gene data show CDR1 as MNHNS and CDR2 as SASEGT. The trim removed 3 bases at V and 0 bases at J, leaving 9 bases unmatched. The CDR3 sequence: CASSDLSGTGMNTEAFF. CDR3 in DNA: TGTGCCAGCAGTGACCTTTCCGGGACAGGCATGAACACTGAAGCTTTCTTT.

This clone was recorded many times. V is TRBV25-1 and J is TRBJ2-2; 8 bases align to TRBD1. Germline CDR1 reads MGHDK; CDR2 reads SYGVNS. The CDR3 has 12 amino acids. Trimming at V came to 9 bases and at J to 7 bases, leaving 4 bases not matched to a gene. CDR3 amino acids: CASTRGLGELFF. CDR3 DNA sequence: TGTGCCAGTACCAGGGGGCTCGGGGAGCTGTTTTTT.

By share of the sample, this clone is medium-sized. The V gene is TRBV10-1, the J gene TRBJ1-6; 7 bases line up with TRBD1. J gave up 10 bases and V 11 bases, and 17 bases lay outside the gene matches. The CDR3 runs to 15 residues. Germline loops: CDR1 WNHNN, CDR2 SYGVQD (reference sequence). The CDR3 protein is CAPQGGTVVYSPLHF. The CDR3 DNA reads TGCGCCCCCCAAGGCGGGACAGTCGTTTACTCACCCCTCCACTTT.